These 21 T cell receptor beta chains were all obtained from the same sample, sequenced in a study of technical replicates of blood from a handful of donors. TCRdb's copy holds only in-frame clones and misses some; the assay was immunoSEQ multiplex PCR. Here the sample spans 65,000 to 80,000 clones, approximately 98% being singletons. Material for sequencing was T cells isolated from PBMCs. These receptors came from a human donor in good health.

This clone has just a few counts. The V and J genes are TRBV4-2 and TRBJ2-3; D gene unclear. CDR1 is LGHNA and CDR2 is YNFKEQ in the germline V gene. V shed 0 bases and J shed 0 bases, with 13 bases lying between them. This CDR3 is built from 17 residues. The chain's CDR3 is CASSQDPRSWSTDTQYF. The CDR3 DNA is TGTGCCAGCAGCCAAGATCCTCGGTCCTGGAGCACAGATACGCAGTATTTT.

The chain has TRBV9 and TRBJ2-1, with unresolved D. The germline CDR1 and CDR2 sequences are SGDLS and YYNGEE. The CDR3 has 12 amino acids. Trimming took off 4 bases at V and 6 bases at J, with 8 bases between the two ends. The CDR3 DNA follows: TGTGCCAGCAGCCCCTACCCCAATGAGCAGTTCTTC. Translation: CASSPYPNEQFF.

This clone was seen a single time. The V and J genes are TRBV6-1 and TRBJ2-7; 8 bases are shared with TRBD2. This CDR3 contains 15 residues. The V gene's germline CDR1 is MNHNS and CDR2 SASEGT. The trim removed 4 bases at V and 6 bases at J, leaving 11 bases unmatched. The CDR3 here is CASSAGLAGGGEQYF. In nucleotides, the CDR3 is TGTGCCAGCAGTGCAGGTCTAGCGGGCGGCGGCGAGCAGTACTTC.

This chain joins TRBV4-3 and TRBJ1-2; D is unclear. This CDR3 has 14 residues. Germline-derived CDR1 and CDR2 are LGHNA and YSLEER. V was trimmed by 0 bases and J by 5 bases, leaving 10 bases between them. For the CDR3, the DNA is TGCGCCAGCAGCCAAGAACGGGTGGCTTATGGCTACACCTTC. As protein: CASSQERVAYGYTF.

This chain connects TRBV27 to TRBJ2-7; 10 bases match TRBD2. V lost 6 bases to trimming and J lost 4 bases; unmatched junction nucleotides: 12. This CDR3 has 16 residues. Germline CDR1 is MNHEY and CDR2 is SMNVEV (reference sequence). The CDR3 DNA is TGTGCCAGCAGCGGGATAGCGGGAGGTTTAGATTACGAGCAGTACTTC. Its translation: CASSGIAGGLDYEQYF.

The chain uses TRBV28 and TRBJ2-1; 8 bases fit TRBD2. V lost 3 bases, J lost 0 bases, and 16 bases stayed unmatched. The germline V gene encodes CDR1 MDHEN and CDR2 SYDVKM. The CDR3 runs 20 residues. The CDR3 spells CASSFSTSVYFVSSYNEQFF. CDR3 bases: TGTGCCAGCAGTTTCTCGACTAGCGTATATTTCGTCAGCTCCTACAATGAGCAGTTCTTC.

The rearrangement uses TRBV25-1 and TRBJ1-5; no clear D gene. The CDR3 sequence is 16 residues long. From germline, CDR1 is MGHDK and CDR2 SYGVNS. Trimming shortened V by 0 bases and J by 5 bases, and 14 bases separated the two germline ends. The CDR3 region is CASSEYGNWADQPQHF. The CDR3 DNA follows: TGTGCCAGCAGTGAATACGGGAACTGGGCAGATCAGCCCCAGCATTTT. Full variable domain (remainder filled in from reference TRBV25-1 and TRBJ1-5): EADIYQTPRYLVIGTGKKITLECSQTMGHDKMYWYQQDPGMELHLIHYSYGVNSTEKGDLSSESTVSRIRTEHFPLTLESARPSHTSQYLCASSEYGNWADQPQHFGDGTRLSIL.

This chain links TRBV10-1 with TRBJ2-5, with 10 positions matching TRBD2. CDR1 is WNHNN and CDR2 is SYGVQD in the germline V gene (reference sequence). The CDR3 consists of 16 residues. V was clipped by 7 bases and J by 1 base; unmatched bases: 9. Here the CDR3 DNA reads TGCGCCAGCACAAACTATAGCGGGAGGCTCCAAGAGACCCAGTACTTC. It yields the protein CASTNYSGRLQETQYF.

The chain links TRBV6-1 to TRBJ2-2, with 7 bases that match TRBD2. CDR3 length equals 15 residues. CDR1 is MNHNS and CDR2 is SASEGT in the germline V gene. Trimming cost V 2 bases and J 5 bases; bases outside gene matches: 5. The CDR3 is CASSERGRGTGELFF. The CDR3 nucleotides are TGTGCCAGCAGTGAACGTGGGCGGGGGACCGGGGAGCTGTTTTTT.

V gene TRBV2 combines with J gene TRBJ2-7, with 9 bases lining up with TRBD2. The V gene end was trimmed by 7 bases and the J gene end by 4 bases; junction bases not matched to a gene: 8. CDR3 length: 14 amino acids. The V gene's germline CDR1 is SNHLY and CDR2 FYNNEI. The CDR3 bases are TGTGCCAGCAACGAACTAGCGGGTATATACGAGCAGTACTTC. Translating gives CASNELAGIYEQYF.

The chain combines TRBV4-1 with TRBJ2-1; tentative D call: TRBD1 (6 bases). With 0 bases removed from V and 7 bases from J, the gap between germline ends came to 10 bases. The CDR3 runs to 14 residues. CDR1 and CDR2 from the germline V gene are MGHRA and YSYEKL. Here the CDR3 reads CASSQDTTGNEQFF. The DNA for the CDR3 is TGCGCCAGCAGCCAAGACACTACAGGGAATGAGCAGTTCTTC.

Only one count was recorded for this clone. The chain recombines TRBV21-1 with TRBJ2-1; the table's D call, TRBD1, has no DNA check behind it. TRBV21-1 is classified as a pseudogene. The CDR3 extends over 17 amino acids. DNA for the CDR3: TGTGCCAGCAGCGAAAACCCGGGGACAGGGTTTTACAATGAGCAGTTCTTC. Translated, it gives CASSENPGTGFYNEQFF.

This chain connects TRBV28 to TRBJ2-7; the match to TRBD1 covers 8 bases. There are 15 residues in the CDR3. Germline CDR1 and CDR2: MDHEN and SYDVKM. With 6 bases clipped from V and 5 bases from J, the junction kept 12 bases outside the gene matches. The CDR3 region has the DNA TGTGCCAGCAGCGCCGGGACAGGTTCATGGGACGAGCAGTACTTC. Encoded protein: CASSAGTGSWDEQYF. The full variable domain, in which reference TRBV28 and TRBJ2-7 provide the parts outside the CDR3, is DVKVTQSSRYLVKRTGEKVFLECVQDMDHENMFWYRQDPGLGLRLIYFSYDVKMKEKGDIPEGYSVSREKKERFSLILESASTNQTSMYLCASSAGTGSWDEQYFGPGTRLTVT.

The chain uses TRBV2 and TRBJ2-1, with 10 bases lining up with TRBD2. The length of the CDR3 is 15 residues. CDR1 SNHLY and CDR2 FYNNEI come from the germline V gene. Trimming cost V 2 bases and J 5 bases; bases outside gene matches: 3. DNA of the CDR3: TGTGCCAGCAGTGAAAGCCTAGCGGGAGACAATGAGCAGTTCTTC. Protein product: CASSESLAGDNEQFF.

This rearrangement joins TRBV9 to TRBJ1-3; 8 bases fit TRBD1. Germline assignment: CDR1 SGDLS and CDR2 YYNGEE. This CDR3 contains 17 residues. J was trimmed by 3 bases and V by 0 bases; bases with no gene match: 8. For the CDR3, the DNA is TGTGCCAGCAGCGTAGATCGGTACAGGGGGGATGGAAACACCATATATTTT. This translates into CASSVDRYRGDGNTIYF.

This clone was observed once. The V gene is TRBV20-1, the J gene TRBJ1-2; D is uncertain. CDR3 length equals 11 residues. V was pared by 0 bases and J by 10 bases, with 9 bases between. CDR1 is DFQATT and CDR2 is SNEGSKA in the germline V gene (reference sequence). The CDR3 bases are TGCAGTGCTAGAGATGACCGGGACTACACCTTC. Its protein is CSARDDRDYTF.

V gene TRBV5-6 combines with J gene TRBJ1-4; 11 bases fit TRBD1. Germline CDR1 SGHDT, CDR2 YYEEEE. Germline trimming cut 3 bases from V and 5 bases from J; bases unmatched to any gene: 3. The CDR3 has 15 residues. CDR3 bases: TGTGCCAGCAGCTGGGGACAGGGGGAAAATGAAAAACTGTTTTTT. Amino acid sequence: CASSWGQGENEKLFF.

This clone is a singleton in its sample. V usage is TRBV9 and J usage is TRBJ2-7; D uncertain. CDR3 length: 12 amino acids. The V and J ends lost 3 bases and 0 bases respectively, with 4 bases between them. Per germline, CDR1 SGDLS and CDR2 YYNGEE. The CDR3 DNA follows: TGTGCCAGCAGCGGGAGCTCCTACGAGCAGTACTTC. Residues: CASSGSSYEQYF.

V usage is TRBV7-8 and J usage is TRBJ2-7; the D is unclear. This CDR3 is 13 amino acids long. Trimming shortened V by 5 bases and J by 2 bases, and 10 bases separated the two germline ends. Germline V lookup: CDR1 SGHVS, CDR2 FQNEAQ. CDR3 DNA: TGTGCCAGCAGCCTCAGACTGACCTACGAGCAGTACTTC. Its protein product is CASSLRLTYEQYF.

V gene TRBV5-1 combines with J gene TRBJ1-1; TRBD1 agrees at 7 bases. The V and J ends lost 4 bases and 3 bases, in that order; junction bases with no gene match: 9. In germline, CDR1 is SGHRS, CDR2 YFSETQ. The CDR3 consists of 15 residues. The CDR3: CASSPEDRLDTEAFF. The CDR3 bases are TGCGCCAGCAGCCCAGAGGACAGGCTGGACACTGAAGCTTTCTTT.

On this clone itself: At one boundary the junction diverges from the germline segment, which might be a read error. The V gene is TRBV9, the J gene TRBJ2-7; D perhaps matches TRBD2 (6 bases). This CDR3 is 12 amino acids long. Germline V CDR1 and CDR2: SGDLS, YYNGEE. In DNA, the CDR3 is TGTGCCAGCAGCCGGGACTCCAACGAGCAGTACTTC. Residues: CASSRDSNEQYF.